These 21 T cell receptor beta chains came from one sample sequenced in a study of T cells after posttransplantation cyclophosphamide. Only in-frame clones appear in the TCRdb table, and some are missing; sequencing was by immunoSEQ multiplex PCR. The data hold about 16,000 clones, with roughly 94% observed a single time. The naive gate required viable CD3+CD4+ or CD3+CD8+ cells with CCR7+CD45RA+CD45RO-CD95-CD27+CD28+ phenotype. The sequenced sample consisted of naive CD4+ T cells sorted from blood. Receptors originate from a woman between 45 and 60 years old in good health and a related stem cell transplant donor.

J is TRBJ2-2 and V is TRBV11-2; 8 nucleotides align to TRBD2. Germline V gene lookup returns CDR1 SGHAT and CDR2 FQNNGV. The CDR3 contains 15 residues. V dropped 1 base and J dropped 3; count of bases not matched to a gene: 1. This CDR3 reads CASSLVAGHTGELFF. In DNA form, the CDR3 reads TGTGCCAGCAGCTTAGTAGCGGGACACACCGGGGAGCTGTTTTTT. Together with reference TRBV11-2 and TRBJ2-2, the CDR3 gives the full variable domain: EAGVAQSPRYKIIEKRQSVAFWCNPISGHATLYWYQQILGQGPKLLIQFQNNGVVDDSQLPKDRFSAERLKGVDSTLKIQPAKLEDSAVYLCASSLVAGHTGELFFGEGSRLTVL.

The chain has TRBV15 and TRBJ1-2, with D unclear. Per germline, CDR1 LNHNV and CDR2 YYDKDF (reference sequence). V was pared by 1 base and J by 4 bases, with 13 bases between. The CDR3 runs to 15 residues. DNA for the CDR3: TGTGCCACCAGCAGAGTCGGAACAGTCCTCTATGGCTACACCTTC. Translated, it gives CATSRVGTVLYGYTF.

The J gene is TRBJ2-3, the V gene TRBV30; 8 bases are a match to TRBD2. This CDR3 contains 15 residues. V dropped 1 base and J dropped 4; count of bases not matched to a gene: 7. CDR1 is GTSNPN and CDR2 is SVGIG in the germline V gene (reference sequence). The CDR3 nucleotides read TGTGCCTGGAGTGCAAACGCGGGAGGTGCAGATACGCAGTATTTT. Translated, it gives CAWSANAGGADTQYF.

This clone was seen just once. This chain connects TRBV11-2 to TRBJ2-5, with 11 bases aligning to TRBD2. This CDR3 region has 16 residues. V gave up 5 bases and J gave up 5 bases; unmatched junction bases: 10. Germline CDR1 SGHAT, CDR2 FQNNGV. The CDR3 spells CASSPVRLAGMETQYF. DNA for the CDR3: TGTGCCAGCAGCCCCGTGAGACTAGCGGGAATGGAGACCCAGTACTTC.

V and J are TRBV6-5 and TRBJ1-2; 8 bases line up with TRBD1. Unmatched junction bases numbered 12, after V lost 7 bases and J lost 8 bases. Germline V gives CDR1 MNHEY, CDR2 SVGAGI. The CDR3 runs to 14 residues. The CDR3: CASTKTGTGLGYTF. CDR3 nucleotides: TGTGCCAGCACAAAGACCGGGACAGGCCTCGGCTACACCTTC.

In DNA form, the CDR3 reads TGTGCCAGCACAAGCTTACACGAGCAGTACTTC. Its translation: CASTSLHEQYF. The chain recombines TRBV28 with TRBJ2-7; D unclear. The germline V gene encodes CDR1 MDHEN and CDR2 SYDVKM. CDR3 size: 11 residues. The V and J ends lost 7 bases and 5 bases respectively, with 9 bases between them.

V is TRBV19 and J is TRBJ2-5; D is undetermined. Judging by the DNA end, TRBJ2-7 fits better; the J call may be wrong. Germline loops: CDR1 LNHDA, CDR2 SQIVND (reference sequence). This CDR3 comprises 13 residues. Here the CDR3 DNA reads TGTGCCAGCTCAATATCAAGCTCCTACGAGCAGTACTTC. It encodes CASSISSSYEQYF.

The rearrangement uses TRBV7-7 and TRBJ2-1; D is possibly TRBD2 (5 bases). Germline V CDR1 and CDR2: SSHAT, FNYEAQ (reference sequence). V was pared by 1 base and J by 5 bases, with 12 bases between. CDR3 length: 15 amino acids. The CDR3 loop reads CASSLDGVAHNEQFF. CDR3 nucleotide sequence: TGTGCCAGCAGCTTAGACGGAGTAGCGCACAATGAGCAGTTCTTC.

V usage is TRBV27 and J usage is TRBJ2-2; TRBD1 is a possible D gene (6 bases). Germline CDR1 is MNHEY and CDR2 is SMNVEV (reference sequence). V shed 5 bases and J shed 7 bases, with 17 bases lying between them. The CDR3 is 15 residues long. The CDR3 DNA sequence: TGTGCCAGCAGTCACGGGACACTCAAATACGGGGAGCTGTTTTTT. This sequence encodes CASSHGTLKYGELFF.

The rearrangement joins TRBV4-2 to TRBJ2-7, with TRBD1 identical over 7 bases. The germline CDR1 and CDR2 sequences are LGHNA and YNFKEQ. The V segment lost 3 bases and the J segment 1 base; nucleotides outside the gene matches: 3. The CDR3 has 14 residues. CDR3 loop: CASSHGDSSYEQYF. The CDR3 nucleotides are TGTGCCAGCAGCCATGGGGACAGTTCCTACGAGCAGTACTTC.

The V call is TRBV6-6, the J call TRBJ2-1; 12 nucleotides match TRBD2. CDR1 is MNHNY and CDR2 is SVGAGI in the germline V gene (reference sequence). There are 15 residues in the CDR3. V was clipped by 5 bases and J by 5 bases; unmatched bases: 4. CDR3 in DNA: TGTGCCAGCAGTCGGACTAGCGGGGCTAACAATGAGCAGTTCTTC. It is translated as CASSRTSGANNEQFF.

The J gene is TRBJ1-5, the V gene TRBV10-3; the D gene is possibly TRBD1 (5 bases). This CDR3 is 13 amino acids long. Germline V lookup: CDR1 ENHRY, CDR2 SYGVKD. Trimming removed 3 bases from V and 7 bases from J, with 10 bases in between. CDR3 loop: CAISESRGQPQHF. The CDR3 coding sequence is TGTGCCATCAGTGAATCCCGGGGGCAGCCCCAGCATTTT.

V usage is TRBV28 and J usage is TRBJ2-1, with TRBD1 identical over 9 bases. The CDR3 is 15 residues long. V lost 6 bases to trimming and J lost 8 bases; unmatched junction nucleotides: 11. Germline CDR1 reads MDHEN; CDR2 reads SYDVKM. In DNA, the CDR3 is TGTGCCAGCAGACGTCCGGGACAGGGTTCCCATGAGCAGTTCTTC. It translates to CASRRPGQGSHEQFF.

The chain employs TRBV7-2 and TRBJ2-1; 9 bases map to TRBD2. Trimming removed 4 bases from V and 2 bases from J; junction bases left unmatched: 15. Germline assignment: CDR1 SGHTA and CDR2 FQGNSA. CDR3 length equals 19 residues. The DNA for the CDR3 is TGTGCCAGCAGCTCCAGGGGGGTAGCGGGAGCTCCAGCCTACAATGAGCAGTTCTTC. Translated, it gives CASSSRGVAGAPAYNEQFF. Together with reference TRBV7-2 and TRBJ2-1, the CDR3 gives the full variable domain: GAGVSQSPSNKVTEKGKDVELRCDPISGHTALYWYRQSLGQGLEFLIYFQGNSAPDKSGLPSDRFSAERTGGSVSTLTIQRTQQEDSAVYLCASSSRGVAGAPAYNEQFFGPGTRLTVL.

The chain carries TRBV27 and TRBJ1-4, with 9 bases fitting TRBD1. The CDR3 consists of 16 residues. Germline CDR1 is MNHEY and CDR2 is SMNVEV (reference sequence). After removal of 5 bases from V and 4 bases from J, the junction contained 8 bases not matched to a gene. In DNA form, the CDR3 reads TGTGCCAGCAGTCTGAGCCGGACAGGGGTTAATGAAAAACTGTTTTTT. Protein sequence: CASSLSRTGVNEKLFF.

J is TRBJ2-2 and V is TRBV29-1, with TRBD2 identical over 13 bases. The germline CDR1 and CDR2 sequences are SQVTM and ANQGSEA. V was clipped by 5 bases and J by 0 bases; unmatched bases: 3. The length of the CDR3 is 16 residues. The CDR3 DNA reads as TGCAGCGTTTGGGGGACTAGCGGGGCGAACACCGGGGAGCTGTTTTTT. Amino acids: CSVWGTSGANTGELFF.

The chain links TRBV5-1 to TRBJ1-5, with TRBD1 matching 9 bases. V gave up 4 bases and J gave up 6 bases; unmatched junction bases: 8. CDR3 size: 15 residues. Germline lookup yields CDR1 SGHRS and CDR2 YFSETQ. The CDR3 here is CASSRTGEVGQPQHF. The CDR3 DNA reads TGCGCCAGCAGCCGGACAGGGGAGGTGGGTCAGCCCCAGCATTTT.

The CDR3 DNA sequence: TGCAGCGCGCATTGGACAGCGAGTGAAGCTTTCTTT. It specifies CSAHWTASEAFF. The rearrangement uses TRBV29-1 and TRBJ1-1; maybe TRBD1 (6 bases). This CDR3 has 12 residues. The germline V and J ends were trimmed by 7 bases and 7 bases, with 16 bases remaining between them. The V gene's germline CDR1 is SQVTM and CDR2 ANQGSEA.

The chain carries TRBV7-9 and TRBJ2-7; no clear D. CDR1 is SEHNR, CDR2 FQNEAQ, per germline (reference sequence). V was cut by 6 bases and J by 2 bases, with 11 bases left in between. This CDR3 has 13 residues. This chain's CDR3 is CASSNPSAYEQYF. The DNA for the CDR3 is TGTGCCAGCAGTAACCCGAGCGCCTACGAGCAGTACTTC.

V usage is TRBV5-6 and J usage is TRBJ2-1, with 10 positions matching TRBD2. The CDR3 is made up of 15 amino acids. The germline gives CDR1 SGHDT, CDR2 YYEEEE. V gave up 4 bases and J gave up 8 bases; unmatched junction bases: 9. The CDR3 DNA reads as TGTGCCAGCAGCACGGCTAGCGGGAGTGGGGATGAGCAGTTCTTC. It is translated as CASSTASGSGDEQFF.

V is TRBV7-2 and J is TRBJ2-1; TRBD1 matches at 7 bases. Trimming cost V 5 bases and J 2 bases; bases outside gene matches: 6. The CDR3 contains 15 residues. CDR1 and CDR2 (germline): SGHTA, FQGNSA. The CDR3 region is CASSDPGTAYNEQFF. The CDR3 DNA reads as TGTGCCAGCAGCGATCCCGGGACAGCCTACAATGAGCAGTTCTTC.